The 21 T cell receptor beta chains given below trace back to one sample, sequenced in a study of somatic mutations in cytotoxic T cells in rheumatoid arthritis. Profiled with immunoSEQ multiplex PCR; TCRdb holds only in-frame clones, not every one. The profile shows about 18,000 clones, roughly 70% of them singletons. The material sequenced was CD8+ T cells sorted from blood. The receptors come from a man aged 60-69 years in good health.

CDR3 sequence: CSVEQGHLYEQYF. The CDR3 region has the DNA TGCAGCGTTGAACAGGGGCACCTCTACGAGCAGTACTTC. This chain links TRBV29-1 with TRBJ2-7; D perhaps matches TRBD1 (6 bases). V lost 2 bases to trimming and J lost 3 bases, with 11 bases between them. The CDR3 runs 13 residues. Germline assignment: CDR1 SQVTM and CDR2 ANQGSEA.

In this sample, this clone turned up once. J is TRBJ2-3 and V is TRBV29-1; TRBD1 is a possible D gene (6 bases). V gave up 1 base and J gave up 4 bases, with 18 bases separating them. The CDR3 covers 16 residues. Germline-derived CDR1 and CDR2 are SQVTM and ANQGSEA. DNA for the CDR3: TGCAGCGTTGAAGGTTTGGGTCGGGACACTCCAGATACGCAGTATTTT. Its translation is CSVEGLGRDTPDTQYF.

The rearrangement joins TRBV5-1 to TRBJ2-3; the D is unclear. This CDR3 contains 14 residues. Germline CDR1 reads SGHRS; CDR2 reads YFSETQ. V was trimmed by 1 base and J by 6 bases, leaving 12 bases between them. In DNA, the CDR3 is TGCGCCAGCAGCTTGAAGAGTAGTTCTGATACGCAGTATTTT. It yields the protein CASSLKSSSDTQYF.

The CDR3 region has the DNA TGTGCCAGCAGCCGGGGGACAGGGGGCAATCAGCCCCAGCATTTT. It encodes CASSRGTGGNQPQHF. This chain joins TRBV13 and TRBJ1-5; the match to TRBD1 covers 10 bases. Losses at the gene ends were 5 bases for V and 2 bases for J; bases not matched to a gene: 3. Germline V lookup: CDR1 PRHDT, CDR2 FYEKMQ (reference sequence). The CDR3 consists of 15 residues.

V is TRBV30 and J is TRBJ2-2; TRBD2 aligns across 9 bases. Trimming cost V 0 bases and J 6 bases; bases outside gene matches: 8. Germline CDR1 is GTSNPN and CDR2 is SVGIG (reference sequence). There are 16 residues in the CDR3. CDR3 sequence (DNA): TGTGCCTGGAGTGTAGGGAGACTAGCGGCCGCCGGGGAGCTGTTTTTT. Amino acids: CAWSVGRLAAAGELFF.

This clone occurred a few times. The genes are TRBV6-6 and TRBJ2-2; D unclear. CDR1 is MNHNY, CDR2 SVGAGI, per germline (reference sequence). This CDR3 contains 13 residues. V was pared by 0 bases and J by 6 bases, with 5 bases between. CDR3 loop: CASSYSLPGELFF. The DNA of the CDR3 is TGTGCCAGCAGTTACTCCCTCCCCGGGGAGCTGTTTTTT.

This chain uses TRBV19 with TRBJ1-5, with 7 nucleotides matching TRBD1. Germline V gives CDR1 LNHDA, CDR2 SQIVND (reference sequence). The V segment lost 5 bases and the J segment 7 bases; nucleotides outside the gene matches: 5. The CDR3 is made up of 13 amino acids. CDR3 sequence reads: CASSPQGWQPQHF. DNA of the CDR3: TGTGCCAGTAGTCCACAGGGGTGGCAGCCCCAGCATTTT.

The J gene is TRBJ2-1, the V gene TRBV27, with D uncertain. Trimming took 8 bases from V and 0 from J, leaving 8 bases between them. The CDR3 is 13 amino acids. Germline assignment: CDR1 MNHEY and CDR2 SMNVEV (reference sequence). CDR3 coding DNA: TGTGCCAGCTCACATGGCTCCTACAATGAGCAGTTCTTC. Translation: CASSHGSYNEQFF.

CDR3: CASSLARGTDTQYF. The CDR3 DNA reads as TGCGCCAGCAGCTTGGCCCGCGGCACAGATACGCAGTATTTT. The chain couples TRBV5-1 to TRBJ2-3; D is unresolved. Germline V gene data show CDR1 as SGHRS and CDR2 as YFSETQ. The CDR3 sequence is 14 residues long. Trimming cost V 0 bases and J 1 base, with 6 bases left between them. Full variable domain (missing parts from reference TRBV5-1 and TRBJ2-3): KAGVTQTPRYLIKTRGQQVTLSCSPISGHRSVSWYQQTPGQGLQFLFEYFSETQRNKGNFPGRFSGRQFSNSRSEMNVSTLELGDSALYLCASSLARGTDTQYFGPGTRLTVL.

This chain's CDR3 is CASSLTGGPHEQYF. The CDR3 DNA sequence: TGCGCCAGCAGCTTGACTGGGGGCCCCCACGAGCAGTACTTC. V gene TRBV5-1 combines with J gene TRBJ2-7, with a possible D match to TRBD1 (6 bases). V was trimmed by 1 base and J by 5 bases, leaving 13 bases between them. The CDR3 sequence is 14 residues long. From germline, CDR1 is SGHRS and CDR2 YFSETQ.

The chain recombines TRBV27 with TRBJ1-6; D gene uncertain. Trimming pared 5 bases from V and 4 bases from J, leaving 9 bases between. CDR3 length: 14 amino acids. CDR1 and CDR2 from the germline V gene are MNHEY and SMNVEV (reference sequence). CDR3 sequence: CASSPPGYNSPLHF. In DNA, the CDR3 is TGTGCCAGCAGTCCTCCAGGTTATAATTCACCCCTCCACTTT.

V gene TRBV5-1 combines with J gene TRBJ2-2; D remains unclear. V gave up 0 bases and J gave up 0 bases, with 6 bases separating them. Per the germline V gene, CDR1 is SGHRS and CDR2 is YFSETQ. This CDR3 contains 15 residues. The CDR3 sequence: CASSLARTNTGELFF. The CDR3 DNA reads TGCGCCAGCAGCTTGGCTAGAACGAACACCGGGGAGCTGTTTTTT.

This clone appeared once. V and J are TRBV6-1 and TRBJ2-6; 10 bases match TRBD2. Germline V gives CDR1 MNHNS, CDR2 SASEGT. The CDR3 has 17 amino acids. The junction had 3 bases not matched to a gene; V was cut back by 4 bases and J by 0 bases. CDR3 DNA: TGTGCCAGCAGTGGACTAGCGGGTCTCTCTGGGGCCAACGTCCTGACTTTC. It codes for CASSGLAGLSGANVLTF.

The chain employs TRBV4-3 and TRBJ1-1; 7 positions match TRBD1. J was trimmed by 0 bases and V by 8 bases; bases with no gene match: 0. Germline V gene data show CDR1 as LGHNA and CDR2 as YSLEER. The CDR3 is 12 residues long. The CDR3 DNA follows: TGCGCCAGCGGACAGGTGAACACTGAAGCTTTCTTT. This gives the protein CASGQVNTEAFF.

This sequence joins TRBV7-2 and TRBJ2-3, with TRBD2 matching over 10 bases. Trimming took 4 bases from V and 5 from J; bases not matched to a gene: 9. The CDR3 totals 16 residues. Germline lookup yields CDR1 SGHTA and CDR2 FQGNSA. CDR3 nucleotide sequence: TGTGCCAGCAGCTATTGGACTAGCGGAAGCTTAGATACGCAGTATTTT. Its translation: CASSYWTSGSLDTQYF.

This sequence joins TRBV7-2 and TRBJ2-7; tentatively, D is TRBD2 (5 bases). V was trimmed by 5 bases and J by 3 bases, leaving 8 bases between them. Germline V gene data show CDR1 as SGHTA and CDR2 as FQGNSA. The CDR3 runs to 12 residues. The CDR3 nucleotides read TGTGCCAGCAGCCCCCGGGGCTACGAGCAGTACTTC. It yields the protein CASSPRGYEQYF.

Written as DNA, the CDR3 is TGTGCCAGTAGTATCTTGGCAGGGGCCACAGATACGCAGTATTTT. The encoded protein is CASSILAGATDTQYF. This sequence joins TRBV19 and TRBJ2-3, with a weak D call TRBD1 (6 bases). Trimming stripped 3 bases from V and 2 bases from J, with 12 bases between. The CDR3 spans 15 residues. The germline V gene encodes CDR1 LNHDA and CDR2 SQIVND (reference sequence).

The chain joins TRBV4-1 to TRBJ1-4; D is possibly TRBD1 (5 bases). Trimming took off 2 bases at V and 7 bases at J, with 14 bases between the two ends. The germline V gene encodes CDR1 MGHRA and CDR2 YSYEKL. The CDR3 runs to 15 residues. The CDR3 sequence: CASSQRELGGEKLFF. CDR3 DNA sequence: TGCGCCAGCAGCCAAAGGGAGCTCGGGGGTGAAAAACTGTTTTTT.

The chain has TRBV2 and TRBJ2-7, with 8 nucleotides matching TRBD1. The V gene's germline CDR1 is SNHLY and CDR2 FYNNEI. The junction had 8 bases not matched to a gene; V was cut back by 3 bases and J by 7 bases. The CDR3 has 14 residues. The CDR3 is CASSDGQGAGEQYF. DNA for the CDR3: TGTGCCAGCAGTGATGGGCAGGGGGCAGGGGAGCAGTACTTC.

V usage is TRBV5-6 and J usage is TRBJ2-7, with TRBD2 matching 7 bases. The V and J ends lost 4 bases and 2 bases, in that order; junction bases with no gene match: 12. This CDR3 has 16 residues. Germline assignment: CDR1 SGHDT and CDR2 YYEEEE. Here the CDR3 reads CASSGDRGVSTYEQYF. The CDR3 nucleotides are TGTGCCAGCAGCGGTGACCGGGGGGTAAGCACCTACGAGCAGTACTTC.

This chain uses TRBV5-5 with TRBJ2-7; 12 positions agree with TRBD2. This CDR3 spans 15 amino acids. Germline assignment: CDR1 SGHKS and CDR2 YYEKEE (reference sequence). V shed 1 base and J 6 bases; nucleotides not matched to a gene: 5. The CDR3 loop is CASSLLSTSGSEQYF. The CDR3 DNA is TGTGCCAGCAGCTTGTTATCGACTAGCGGGAGCGAGCAGTACTTC.